The present TCR beta chain was sequenced within a study of blood T cell repertoires in COVID-19. Study context: Collection of acute and convalescent COVID-19 samples took place in the United States, Italy and Spain. PBMCs, B-cell-depleted T cells, or T cells provided the cDNA or gDNA that made up the material.

The protocol was immunoSEQ multiplex PCR, while the TCRdb copy is restricted to in-frame clones and leaves out a portion. The sample holds 150,000 to 200,000 clones, roughly nine tenths seen once. Sequences were obtained from peripheral blood. The clonotype originates from a man aged 18 to 29 who had recovered from COVID-19.

The CDR3 DNA reads TGTGCCAGCAGCGTAGGTGGCGGCAATGAGCAGTTCTTC. Its translation is CASSVGGGNEQFF. The chain uses TRBV9 and TRBJ2-1; the D is unclear. Trimming took off 0 bases at V and 6 bases at J, with 7 bases between the two ends. Germline V lookup: CDR1 SGDLS, CDR2 YYNGEE. The CDR3 sequence is 13 residues long.